This T cell receptor beta chain was captured in a study of shared clonotypes between healthy human individuals (dated by TCRdb to the early 2020s). In the study overall: A few men and a couple of women, aged 18 to 49 years, made up the cohort. For each donor, CD4 naive and CD4 memory were each run on three plates, CD8 naive on two plates, and CD8 memory on one plate. To estimate repertoire size and how much clonotype sharing occurs between individuals, the study deeply sequenced the blood TCR repertoires of roughly 5 healthy adults. To increase sequencing depth and limit assay-specific biases, TCR repertoire library preparation and sequencing were carried out by different laboratories using diverse techniques. Between about 0.85 and 10 billion PBMCs per donor were obtained by leukapheresis. Broad study findings and their caveats: The small number of donors limited the genetic and exposure-history diversity represented. Based on pairwise subsampling, the degree of clonotype sharing among donors was expected to be affected by sequencing depth. Rarefaction of sorted-subset datasets indicated incomplete sequencing despite the large sequencing depth. About 5% of naive CD4, 3.5% of naive CD8, roughly 2.4% of memory CD4, and 0.4% of memory CD8 clonotypes were shared across several donors. Naive subsets generally had larger estimated clonotype richness than memory subsets did. Clonotypes shared by all four sorted-subset donors showed higher generation probabilities than non-shared clonotypes. Sampling was restricted to blood, and TCR repertoires in tissues likely differ from the TCR repertoires found in blood.

Concerning this clone: Its cognate antigen has yet to be identified. The sample holds no much larger clone one base away, and base qualities are not on file. The sample holds other DNA sequences that translate to the same CDR3.

The donors were healthy, HIV-negative adults who had no recently reported acute infections or vaccinations. All donors were Caucasian adults living in Nashville, Tennessee, USA. CD4+ T cells were enriched by magnetic negative selection; naive cells were then positively selected on CD45RA, and the negative fraction formed the memory subset. Blood was obtained by leukapheresis, after which PBMCs were separated by Ficoll-Histopaque density gradient centrifugation and cryopreserved in liquid nitrogen vapor phase. Analytical flow cytometry was used to check the purity and quantity of every magnetically sorted T cell population. From each sorted fraction, genomic DNA was isolated and quantified by UV absorbance on a Nanodrop 2000c. Using the deep immunoSEQ assay, TCR CDR3 regions were amplified from genomic DNA by multiplex PCR. Extracted genomic DNA from each cell subset was spread evenly across all wells of several immunoSEQ 96-well plates, with each plate serving as a replicate. Each replicate PCR for sorted subsets received about 0.2 ug genomic DNA, equal to tens of thousands of T cell genomes. The purified libraries were quantified using a Qubit 3.0 fluorometer, sized with a Bioanalyzer 2100, and then quantified again using the KAPA Library Quantification kit. A separate single-read 150-cycle Illumina NextSeq 550 flow cell was used to sequence each immunoSEQ 96-well plate. For the original study's pipeline: Because the immunoSEQ output held only junctional sequences and lacked quality scores, the filtering could not match the filtering applied to full-length reads. To assign V/J genes and CDR3, sequences were annotated against IMGT germline references using PyIR, a Python wrapper for IgBLAST v1.9. Reads were removed for weak V/J assignments (E-value above 1e-6), missing CDR3, stop codons, out-of-frame junctions, or ambiguous translated residues. V3J clonotypes were defined as sequences sharing the same inferred V gene, J gene, and CDR3 amino acid sequence. The percentage overlap between two repertoires was calculated by dividing the number of shared unique clonotypes by the size of the smaller repertoire. RTK rarefaction, the Chao1 estimator, and Recon v2.1 estimates of unobserved clonotypes were used to assess repertoire richness. Generation probabilities for all TCRbeta clonotypes obtained by the gDNA method from a handful of donors were computed using OLGA. TCRdb re-hosts the immuneACCESS table, in-frame sequences only. Its copies lack some clones; in the studies checked, an unresolved V gene accounts for under half of them, and the cause for the rest is not known. D and trimming were read from the DNA, whereas the V and J calls and clone size are those reported in that table. This sample holds fewer than 1.8 million clones; approximately 98.5% were observed only once. Of the sample, approximately 0.4% falls within the top ten clones.

V has 5 bases trimmed and J has 0 bases trimmed; junction bases matching no gene number 7. From the cysteine through the phenylalanine, the CDR3 covers 15 amino acids. The CDR3 DNA has 45 bases and is translated from base 1. Sequences SGHNT (CDR1) and YENEEA (CDR2) are obtained from the germline V gene. This receptor was obtained from a man aged 25 to 40 in good health. The rearranged segments are TRBV11-3 and TRBJ2-7, and 7 junctional nucleotides match TRBD2. The source material was naive CD4+ T cells sorted from blood. The cell subset or site label corresponds to: CD45RA+ positively selected. The sequenced DNA is TGTGCCAGCAGCCTAGGAGCGGGGCCCTCCTACGAGCAGTACTTC. Its translation reads: CASSLGAGPSYEQYF.